Shown below are 15 T cell receptor beta chains from a single sample sequenced in a study of blood T cell repertoires in COVID-19. Libraries were prepared by immunoSEQ multiplex PCR; TCRdb keeps only in-frame clonotypes and omits some of them. There are some 360,000 clones in the sample; approximately 89% occur only once, and around 4% lies in the top ten. Sequenced sample: peripheral blood. The receptors were sampled from an older woman with COVID-19, enrolled during active disease.

The chain has TRBV7-2 and TRBJ2-5; D is perhaps TRBD1 (8 bases). In germline, CDR1 is SGHTA, CDR2 FQGNSA. The V end was cut by 5 bases, the J end by 4 bases, with 14 bases between. The CDR3 covers 14 residues. CDR3 coding DNA: TGTGCCAGCAGCCACAGGGGGGGAGGAGAGACCCAGTACTTC. This sequence encodes CASSHRGGGETQYF.

This chain joins TRBV2 and TRBJ1-1, with D unresolved. In germline, CDR1 is SNHLY, CDR2 FYNNEI. The CDR3 loop spans 13 amino acids. Deletions cut 6 bases from V and 0 bases from J, with 8 bases between. The CDR3 sequence is CASRAVMNTEAFF. In DNA, the CDR3 is TGTGCCAGCAGGGCGGTGATGAACACTGAAGCTTTCTTT.

This clone has only a few counts. CDR3 loop: CASSWSGGKTEAFF. The CDR3 DNA follows: TGTGCCAGTAGTTGGTCGGGGGGGAAGACTGAAGCTTTCTTT. V usage is TRBV19 and J usage is TRBJ1-1; D is possibly TRBD1 (5 bases). The germline gives CDR1 LNHDA, CDR2 SQIVND (reference sequence). Trimming left V 5 bases short and J 5 bases short, with 15 bases between. The CDR3 totals 14 residues.

This clone was recorded once. The CDR3 protein is CASSHTGTGNEKLFF. The CDR3 nucleotides read TGTGCCAGCAGTCATACCGGGACAGGGAATGAAAAACTGTTTTTT. The J gene is TRBJ1-4, the V gene TRBV6-6; 9 positions agree with TRBD1. V shed 5 bases, J shed 5 bases, and the junction held 6 bases outside the gene matches. CDR1 MNHNY and CDR2 SVGAGI come from the germline V gene (reference sequence). This CDR3 has 15 residues.

This clone appeared many times. The rearrangement links TRBV5-8 to TRBJ2-3, with 8 bases that match TRBD1. After removal of 0 bases from V and 2 bases from J, the junction contained 5 bases not matched to a gene. This CDR3 spans 16 amino acids. CDR1 is SGHTS, CDR2 YDEGEE, per germline. The CDR3 nucleotides read TGTGCCAGCAGCTTGGGGACAGGGACGACCACAGATACGCAGTATTTT. It is translated as CASSLGTGTTTDTQYF.

V usage is TRBV5-6 and J usage is TRBJ2-3; D not certain. The V and J ends lost 0 bases and 0 bases respectively, with 8 bases between them. Germline loops: CDR1 SGHDT, CDR2 YYEEEE. The CDR3 contains 15 residues. The CDR3 coding sequence is TGTGCCAGCAGCTTGGGGCAGATTAGCACAGATACGCAGTATTTT. It codes for CASSLGQISTDTQYF.

The chain couples TRBV2 to TRBJ1-2; D is ambiguous. This CDR3 is 13 amino acids long. Trimming left V 4 bases short and J 4 bases short, with 10 bases between. Germline V gene data show CDR1 as SNHLY and CDR2 as FYNNEI. CDR3 sequence: CASSVAVIYGYTF. CDR3 sequence (DNA): TGTGCCAGCAGTGTGGCGGTTATCTATGGCTACACCTTC.

The chain employs TRBV4-1 and TRBJ1-1; D not resolved. This CDR3 has 14 residues. Trimming shortened V by 0 bases and J by 10 bases, and 15 bases separated the two germline ends. The germline V gene has CDR1 MGHRA and CDR2 YSYEKL. CDR3 DNA: TGCGCCAGCAGCCAAGAGAGCGGGGAGTTCAGAGCTTTCTTT. It yields the protein CASSQESGEFRAFF.

The rearrangement uses TRBV10-3 and TRBJ2-2; a possible D gene is TRBD1 (6 bases). Germline CDR1 reads ENHRY; CDR2 reads SYGVKD. There are 15 residues in the CDR3. Trimming took 1 base from V and 4 from J, leaving 10 bases between them. Here the CDR3 reads CAISEWEGGTGELFF. CDR3 DNA: TGTGCCATCAGTGAGTGGGAAGGGGGCACCGGGGAGCTGTTTTTT.

In DNA, the CDR3 is TGTGCCAGCAGCCAAGAGGCCAGGGGGAGCAATCAGCCCCAGCATTTT. This gives the protein CASSQEARGSNQPQHF. This chain uses TRBV3-1 (or the pseudogene TRBV3-2) with TRBJ1-5; 7 bases match TRBD1. In germline, CDR1 is LGHDT, CDR2 YNNKEL (reference sequence). Trimming cost V 0 bases and J 1 base; bases outside gene matches: 3. This CDR3 is built from 16 residues.

The rearrangement joins TRBV10-1 to TRBJ1-6, with a possible D match to TRBD1 (5 bases). V dropped 10 bases and J dropped 0 bases, with 31 bases sitting between them. The CDR3 has 21 amino acids. CDR1 and CDR2 (germline): WNHNN, SYGVQD (reference sequence). In nucleotides, the CDR3 is TGCGCCACCCACTATCGATGGTGCGCGGGGGGAAGGATCTCCTATAATTCACCCCTCCACTTT. Translation: CATHYRWCAGGRISYNSPLHF.

The chain uses TRBV2 and TRBJ1-1; D possibly corresponds to TRBD1 (5 bases). The CDR3 is 13 amino acids. Between the trimmed V and J ends, which lost 6 bases and 4 bases, there was a span of 12 bases. Germline CDR1 SNHLY, CDR2 FYNNEI. The CDR3: CASSTRGFTEAFF. For the CDR3, the DNA is TGTGCCAGCAGCACTCGGGGGTTCACTGAAGCTTTCTTT.

V gene TRBV7-8 combines with J gene TRBJ1-4; TRBD1 is a possible D gene (6 bases). Trimming took off 4 bases at V and 4 bases at J, with 10 bases between the two ends. The CDR3 extends over 14 amino acids. Germline V lookup: CDR1 SGHVS, CDR2 FQNEAQ. The CDR3 sequence: CASSYGQYNEKLFF. In DNA, the CDR3 is TGTGCCAGCAGCTATGGACAGTATAATGAAAAACTGTTTTTT.

The chain is built from TRBV5-4 and TRBJ2-7; 9 bases are a match to TRBD2. V shed 4 bases and J 2 bases; nucleotides not matched to a gene: 7. The CDR3 runs 15 residues. The germline gives CDR1 SGHNT, CDR2 YYREEE (reference sequence). The CDR3 loop is CASSQRAGGPYEQYF. The CDR3, as DNA: TGTGCCAGCAGCCAAAGAGCGGGGGGACCCTACGAGCAGTACTTC.

The chain couples TRBV6-5 to TRBJ1-3; 9 bases align to TRBD1. Germline loops: CDR1 MNHEY, CDR2 SVGAGI. This CDR3 region has 14 residues. J lost 5 bases, V lost 6 bases, and 5 bases had no gene match. The CDR3, as DNA: TGTGCCAGCAGCGGGACAGGGATAAGAAACACCATATATTTT. Protein sequence: CASSGTGIRNTIYF.